Below, 22 T cell receptor beta chains from the same sample are listed, as sequenced in a study of cytomegalovirus exposure and HLA in healthy donors. Both 60 Vbeta primers and 13 Jbeta primers went into the PCR. Sequencing used immunoSEQ multiplex PCR; TCRdb keeps in-frame clones, though not all of them. The table records fewer than 200,000 clones, around 86% of them present only once. The sample comprised PBMCs. The receptors stem from a girl aged 2 to 10 in good health and CMV-seropositive.

This clone appeared a single time. The chain combines TRBV27 with TRBJ2-3; D remains unclear. Germline V gene sequence: CDR1 MNHEY, CDR2 SMNVEV (reference sequence). CDR3 length: 16 amino acids. Deletions cut 3 bases from V and 2 bases from J, with 15 bases between. CDR3 sequence reads: CASSFLGYIHTDTQYF. The CDR3 DNA reads as TGTGCCAGCAGTTTTCTGGGCTACATTCACACAGATACGCAGTATTTT.

The chain is built from TRBV4-1 and TRBJ2-5, with D maybe TRBD1 (6 bases). CDR3 length equals 15 residues. The V end was cut by 0 bases, the J end by 6 bases, with 14 bases between. Germline V CDR1 and CDR2: MGHRA, YSYEKL. The CDR3 region has the DNA TGCGCCAGCAGCCAAGAAGGGGGAAGGGGAAAGACCCAGTACTTC. This sequence encodes CASSQEGGRGKTQYF.

This clone was found a few times. The J gene is TRBJ2-3, the V gene TRBV10-1; D perhaps matches TRBD2 (6 bases). Germline CDR1 reads WNHNN; CDR2 reads SYGVQD (reference sequence). The CDR3 has 14 residues. V lost 3 bases, J lost 5 bases, and 12 bases lay in between. In DNA form, the CDR3 reads TGCGCCAGCAGTGATAGCGGTAGCCGAGATACGCAGTATTTT. This translates into CASSDSGSRDTQYF.

A single count supports this clone. V is TRBV30 and J is TRBJ1-3, with D unresolved. From germline, CDR1 is GTSNPN and CDR2 SVGIG (reference sequence). Trimming removed 5 bases from V and 7 bases from J, with 9 bases in between. The CDR3 covers 11 residues. The CDR3 loop reads CAWARSNTIYF. CDR3 DNA: TGTGCCTGGGCCAGGTCCAACACCATATATTTT.

The chain uses TRBV9 and TRBJ2-3, with TRBD2 matching 14 bases. Trimming took 4 bases from V and 5 from J; bases not matched to a gene: 3. Germline-derived CDR1 and CDR2 are SGDLS and YYNGEE. There are 15 residues in the CDR3. Here the CDR3 reads CASSTGTSGRDTQYF. CDR3 DNA sequence: TGTGCCAGCAGCACCGGGACTAGCGGGAGAGATACGCAGTATTTT.

The chain combines TRBV18 with TRBJ2-4; the match to TRBD2 covers 8 bases. This CDR3 contains 15 residues. V lost 2 bases to trimming and J lost 8 bases; unmatched junction nucleotides: 8. CDR1 KGHSH and CDR2 LQKENI come from the germline V gene. CDR3 residues: CASSPTAGERDIQYF. CDR3 DNA: TGTGCCAGCTCACCAACAGCGGGAGAAAGAGACATTCAGTACTTC.

This chain connects TRBV9 to TRBJ2-5; 8 positions agree with TRBD2. The CDR3 has 12 residues. The germline V gene encodes CDR1 SGDLS and CDR2 YYNGEE. V lost 3 bases, J lost 7 bases, and 2 bases stayed unmatched. The CDR3 loop reads CASSAGGVTQYF. The CDR3 DNA sequence: TGTGCCAGCAGCGCCGGGGGGGTGACCCAGTACTTC. The variable domain in full, completed from reference TRBV9 and TRBJ2-5, reads DSGVTQTPKHLITATGQRVTLRCSPRSGDLSVYWYQQSLDQGLQFLIQYYNGEERAKGNILERFSAQQFPDLHSELNLSSLELGDSALYFCASSAGGVTQYFGPGTRLLVL.

The chain has TRBV6-1 and TRBJ2-1; 9 nucleotides align to TRBD2. CDR1 MNHNS and CDR2 SASEGT come from the germline V gene. The CDR3 extends over 15 amino acids. Unmatched junction bases numbered 4, after V lost 6 bases and J lost 1 base. CDR3 coding DNA: TGTGCCAGCAGCTTTACTAGCGGGTCCTACAATGAGCAGTTCTTC. The encoded protein is CASSFTSGSYNEQFF.

This clone came up once. This rearrangement joins TRBV19 to TRBJ2-7, with TRBD2 identical over 7 bases. The CDR3 spans 14 residues. Germline lookup yields CDR1 LNHDA and CDR2 SQIVND (reference sequence). Trimming took 5 bases from V and 5 from J; bases not matched to a gene: 9. CDR3 DNA: TGTGCCAGTAGTGTATTTAGCGGGTCCAACGAGCAGTACTTC. Its protein product is CASSVFSGSNEQYF.

The chain recombines TRBV5-4 with TRBJ1-2, with 9 nucleotides matching TRBD1. The CDR3 sequence is 19 residues long. Germline loops: CDR1 SGHNT, CDR2 YYREEE (reference sequence). The ends lost 1 base at V and 8 bases at J; junction bases unmatched: 21. The CDR3: CASSLFLWGQGMTSLGYTF. The CDR3 DNA follows: TGTGCCAGCAGCTTGTTTCTCTGGGGACAGGGTATGACAAGTCTAGGCTACACCTTC.

The sample holds a few counts of this clone. J is TRBJ2-5 and V is TRBV2, with TRBD1 identical over 9 bases. The CDR3 is 14 residues long. V lost 6 bases, J lost 5 bases, and 7 bases stayed unmatched. From germline, CDR1 is SNHLY and CDR2 FYNNEI. The CDR3 region is CASRAGTGRETQYF. The DNA of the CDR3 is TGTGCCAGCAGAGCGGGGACAGGGAGGGAGACCCAGTACTTC.

This chain links TRBV5-6 with TRBJ2-7, with 11 positions matching TRBD2. CDR3 length: 16 amino acids. The germline gives CDR1 SGHDT, CDR2 YYEEEE. The trim removed 0 bases at V and 3 bases at J, leaving 5 bases unmatched. Here the CDR3 reads CASSLGVAGGYYEQYF. Here the CDR3 DNA reads TGTGCCAGCAGCTTGGGAGTAGCGGGAGGGTACTACGAGCAGTACTTC.

J is TRBJ2-3 and V is TRBV7-3; unclear D gene. The CDR3 length is 12 residues. V lost 4 bases, J lost 6 bases, and 8 bases lay in between. The germline V gene has CDR1 SGHTA and CDR2 FQGTGA. The CDR3 here is CASSSPGDTQYF. Here the CDR3 DNA reads TGTGCCAGCAGCTCCCCCGGGGATACGCAGTATTTT.

The chain carries TRBV30 and TRBJ2-5; 7 nucleotides line up with TRBD1. The closer fit of TRBJ2-7 to the DNA end suggests the J call may be wrong. Per the germline V gene, CDR1 is GTSNPN and CDR2 is SVGIG (reference sequence). This CDR3 region has 14 residues. The CDR3 DNA reads TGTGCCTGGGACCCCGGGACAGTAGACTACGAGCAGTACTTC. It yields the protein CAWDPGTVDYEQYF.

This rearrangement joins TRBV20-1 to TRBJ2-1, with D uncertain. This CDR3 comprises 10 residues. Trimming removed 3 bases at V and 12 bases at J, with 9 bases between. Looked up from germline, CDR1 is DFQATT and CDR2 is SNEGSKA (reference sequence). This chain's CDR3 is CSASTPPQFF. In nucleotides, the CDR3 is TGCAGTGCTAGCACTCCCCCGCAGTTCTTC.

This chain links TRBV7-8 with TRBJ2-3; 10 bases map to TRBD2. Germline loops: CDR1 SGHVS, CDR2 FQNEAQ. The trim removed 3 bases at V and 2 bases at J, leaving 8 bases unmatched. The CDR3 has 17 amino acids. The CDR3 loop reads CASSFGGAGGDTDTQYF. CDR3 sequence (DNA): TGTGCCAGCAGCTTTGGGGGAGCGGGAGGGGACACAGATACGCAGTATTTT. Together with reference TRBV7-8 and TRBJ2-3, the CDR3 gives the full variable domain: GAGVSQSPRYKVAKRGQDVALRCDPISGHVSLFWYQQALGQGPEFLTYFQNEAQLDKSGLPSDRFFAERPEGSVSTLKIQRTQQEDSAVYLCASSFGGAGGDTDTQYFGPGTRLTVL.

The chain employs TRBV19 and TRBJ1-2, with 7 nucleotides matching TRBD1. The CDR3 is made up of 15 amino acids. The V gene end was trimmed by 5 bases and the J gene end by 4 bases; junction bases not matched to a gene: 10. Germline lookup yields CDR1 LNHDA and CDR2 SQIVND (reference sequence). CDR3 sequence: CASSPGQALGYGYTF. Here the CDR3 DNA reads TGTGCCAGTAGTCCCGGACAGGCACTGGGCTATGGCTACACCTTC.

The J gene is TRBJ1-1, the V gene TRBV4-1; TRBD1 is a possible D gene (6 bases). Trimming removed 3 bases at V and 8 bases at J, with 19 bases between. This CDR3 has 15 amino acids. Per germline, CDR1 MGHRA and CDR2 YSYEKL. The CDR3 here is CASSQTTGPKKEAFF. The CDR3 nucleotides read TGCGCCAGCAGCCAGACGACAGGACCTAAAAAGGAAGCTTTCTTT.

This chain joins TRBV6-6 and TRBJ2-5; TRBD2 matches 9 bases. The germline CDR1 and CDR2 sequences are MNHNY and SVGAGI (reference sequence). CDR3 length equals 16 residues. Trimming took 0 bases from V and 3 from J; bases not matched to a gene: 5. This CDR3 reads CASSYSGGRAEETQYF. In nucleotides, the CDR3 is TGTGCCAGCAGTTACTCCGGCGGGAGGGCCGAAGAGACCCAGTACTTC.

The rearrangement uses TRBV27 and TRBJ1-1; D uncertain. V gave up 3 bases and J gave up 3 bases, with 8 bases separating them. The germline CDR1 and CDR2 sequences are MNHEY and SMNVEV (reference sequence). This CDR3 is built from 13 residues. Written as DNA, the CDR3 is TGTGCCAGCAGTTTTATCCGGGACACTGAAGCTTTCTTT. Its translation: CASSFIRDTEAFF.

The chain is built from TRBV6-6 and TRBJ2-5; no clear D. This CDR3 is built from 12 residues. Germline lookup yields CDR1 MNHNY and CDR2 SVGAGI (reference sequence). V lost 8 bases, J lost 4 bases, and 11 bases lay in between. CDR3 in amino acids: CASSLDGETQYF. Written as DNA, the CDR3 is TGTGCCAGCTCGCTAGACGGAGAGACCCAGTACTTC.

The V gene is TRBV30, the J gene TRBJ2-1; 8 bases are a match to TRBD1. The CDR3 runs to 13 residues. Looked up from germline, CDR1 is GTSNPN and CDR2 is SVGIG (reference sequence). The V gene end was trimmed by 4 bases and the J gene end by 9 bases; junction bases not matched to a gene: 8. CDR3 protein: CAWMRQGRGEQFF. As DNA, the CDR3 is TGTGCCTGGATGAGACAGGGGAGAGGTGAGCAGTTCTTC.